This T cell receptor beta chain was obtained from a study of T cells in localized non-small cell lung cancer. The CDR3 has 14 amino acids. Trimming removed 5 bases from V and 5 bases from J, with 13 bases in between. Germline values: CDR1 MDHEN, CDR2 SYDVKM. Clones were sequenced by immunoSEQ multiplex PCR, and TCRdb holds only the in-frame ones, with some missing. The sample has more than 15,000 clones, 89% seen once. The sample was peripheral blood, taken before any cancer treatment. The receptor's source is a man aged 35-75 years with stage I lung adenocarcinoma. The chain couples TRBV28 to TRBJ1-3; D gene ambiguous. DNA of the CDR3: TGTGCCAGCAGTCCGGACGCTAACCGAAACACCATATATTTT. Translating it yields CASSPDANRNTIYF.